The clone carrying this T cell receptor beta chain occurred many times. The data are from a study of regulatory T cells in long-lasting Graves disease. Study information: Freshly diagnosed Graves' patients had used antithyroid drugs for under 3 months.

According to the study, TCR beta libraries were built with iRepertoire HTBI primers and CDR3-region Arm-PCR. TCRdb reprocessed the multiplex PCR reads with MiXCR, giving one entry per CDR3 protein. The sample has around 500,000 distinct CDR3 sequences; roughly 14% are singletons. As for time point: newly diagnosed GD, antithyroid drugs for less than 3 months. Construction of the TCR library relied on RNA isolated from PBMCs. The CDR3 has 16 residues. V was clipped by 6 bases and J by 2 bases; unmatched bases: 7. The same sample was also used in a study of T cells in Graves' hyperthyroidism and ophthalmopathy. In that study: Over 18 months, lack of ophthalmopathy progression marked Graves' hyperthyroidism as stable. Investigators excluded patients with uncontrolled infection, other autoimmune disease, pregnancy or lactation. First-round RT-PCR of the TCR CDR3 relied on the HTBI primer set.

The chain is built from TRBV12-3 or TRBV12-4 and TRBJ2-5; 12 positions agree with TRBD2. This receptor was identified in a man aged 25 to 40 with Graves disease. The sample consisted of peripheral blood mononuclear cells (PBMCs), taken at new diagnosis, from a patient treated with antithyroid drugs. The CDR3 DNA is TGTGCCAGCAGCTATGATACTAGCGGGAGGCAAGAGACCCAGTACTTC. It yields the protein CASSYDTSGRQETQYF.